Below are 26 T cell receptor beta chains sequenced from a single sample in a study of T cell repertoires in cytomegalovirus infection. TCRdb recomputed calls from the reads with MiXCR, one row per CDR3 protein. The sample yields approximately 750,000 distinct CDR3 sequences, 35% to 45% seen once. Sequencing was performed on PBMCs. Receptors were obtained from a human donor in good health (CMV status not recorded). Some clones in this sample may be carry-over from other donors' samples.

This clonotype was counted ten times or more. V usage is TRBV7-2 and J usage is TRBJ2-1; 8 nucleotides match TRBD2. After removal of 2 bases from V and 7 bases from J, the junction contained 4 bases not matched to a gene. CDR1 is SGHTA, CDR2 FQGNSA, per germline. This CDR3 has 14 amino acids. This CDR3 reads CASSLLAGTNEQFF. DNA for the CDR3: TGTGCCAGCAGCTTATTAGCGGGAACTAATGAGCAGTTCTTC.

The genes are TRBV6-1 and TRBJ2-2; 7 bases line up with TRBD2. The length of the CDR3 is 15 residues. Germline V gives CDR1 MNHNS, CDR2 SASEGT. The ends lost 3 bases at V and 7 bases at J; junction bases unmatched: 8. In DNA form, the CDR3 reads TGTGCCAGCAGTGAGGCGGGAGCCCTCGTCGGGGAGCTGTTTTTT. It is translated as CASSEAGALVGELFF.

This chain joins TRBV29-1 and TRBJ2-7; D could derive from TRBD1 or TRBD2 (5 bases each). V was clipped by 5 bases and J by 3 bases, with 11 bases between them. Germline-derived CDR1 and CDR2 are SQVTM and ANQGSEA. This CDR3 comprises 12 residues. CDR3 nucleotide sequence: TGCAGCGTTAGGGCAGGGAGCTACGAGCAGTACTTC. Its translation is CSVRAGSYEQYF.

This chain connects TRBV5-4 to TRBJ2-5, with TRBD2 as a possible D gene (5 bases). This CDR3 spans 15 amino acids. Germline V gene sequence: CDR1 SGHNT, CDR2 YYREEE (reference sequence). Trimming stripped 4 bases from V and 1 base from J, with 14 bases between. Written as DNA, the CDR3 is TGTGCCAGCAGCCCTCGGAGCGGATCCCAAGAGACCCAGTACTTC. Translation gives CASSPRSGSQETQYF. The full variable domain, in which reference TRBV5-4 and TRBJ2-5 provide the parts outside the CDR3, is ETGVTQSPTHLIKTRGQQVTLRCSSQSGHNTVSWYQQALGQGPQFIFQYYREEENGRGNFPPRFSGLQFPNYSSELNVNALELDDSALYLCASSPRSGSQETQYFGPGTRLLVL.

This chain connects TRBV20-1 to TRBJ2-4, with TRBD1 as a possible D gene (6 bases). Deletions cut 3 bases from V and 1 base from J, with 13 bases between. The CDR3 length is 15 residues. The germline gives CDR1 DFQATT, CDR2 SNEGSKA (reference sequence). This chain's CDR3 is CSASGQLSAKNIQYF. In DNA, the CDR3 is TGCAGTGCTAGCGGACAGCTAAGTGCCAAAAACATTCAGTACTTC.

Only a few counts were recorded for this clonotype. The V and J genes are TRBV10-3 and TRBJ1-1; TRBD1 matches at 7 bases. Germline lookup yields CDR1 ENHRY and CDR2 SYGVKD. The CDR3 extends over 16 amino acids. V dropped 3 bases and J dropped 1; count of bases not matched to a gene: 8. This CDR3 reads CAISDVGDSRNTEAFF. The CDR3 coding sequence is TGTGCCATCAGTGACGTGGGGGACAGTAGGAACACTGAAGCTTTCTTT.

This clonotype appeared once. A much larger clone is a single base away; this may be a read error. This chain connects TRBV7-6 to TRBJ2-3; D unresolved. The V gene's germline CDR1 is SGHVS and CDR2 FNYEAQ. This CDR3 comprises 14 residues. The V end lost 5 bases, the J end lost 3 bases, and 12 bases lay between the germline ends. The CDR3 DNA reads TGTGCCAGCAGCCTCCCGGTACCGACAGATACGCAGTATTTT. Its translation: CASSLPVPTDTQYF. The full variable domain, with the rest looked up from reference TRBV7-6 and TRBJ2-3, is GAGVSQSPRYKVTKRGQDVALRCDPISGHVSLYWYRQALGQGPEFLTYFNYEAQQDKSGLPNDRFSAERPEGSISTLTIQRTEQRDSAMYRCASSLPVPTDTQYFGPGTRLTVL.

This clonotype has only a few counts. CDR3 coding DNA: TGTGCCAGCAGCCATTCTGACAGGGGATTTAATGAGCAGTTCTTC. Its protein product is CASSHSDRGFNEQFF. The chain links TRBV27 to TRBJ2-1, with 8 bases that match TRBD1. The CDR3 has 15 amino acids. With V trimmed by 6 bases and J by 7 bases, 11 bases remained unmatched. The germline gives CDR1 MNHEY, CDR2 SMNVEV (reference sequence).

The rearrangement joins TRBV27 to TRBJ1-1; the D gene is possibly TRBD1 (6 bases). Germline lookup yields CDR1 MNHEY and CDR2 SMNVEV (reference sequence). CDR3 length: 15 amino acids. V lost 1 base and J 3 bases, leaving 12 bases between the germline ends. This CDR3 is CASSLWSGGYTEAFF. CDR3 DNA sequence: TGTGCCAGCAGTTTATGGTCCGGGGGCTACACTGAAGCTTTCTTT.

The chain has TRBV20-1 and TRBJ2-3, with 12 bases lining up with TRBD2. Trimming at V came to 6 bases and at J to 6 bases, leaving 7 bases not matched to a gene. This CDR3 is built from 14 residues. In germline, CDR1 is DFQATT, CDR2 SNEGSKA (reference sequence). CDR3 amino acids: CSAFRLAGGDTQYF. In DNA, the CDR3 is TGCAGTGCCTTCCGCCTAGCGGGAGGGGATACGCAGTATTTT.

Concerning this clonotype: Without the conserved terminal phenylalanine or tryptophan, this CDR3 likely stems from a read error. The V call is TRBV20-1, the J call TRBJ1-3, with no clear D. The CDR3 spans 14 residues. Germline assignment: CDR1 DFQATT and CDR2 SNEGSKA (reference sequence). Trimming cost V 6 bases and J 0 bases, with 12 bases left between them. The CDR3, as DNA: TGCAGTGCACGGTCCGGGAACTCTGGAAACACCATATATCTT. Translating gives CSARSGNSGNTIYL.

This clonotype has just a few counts. The chain links TRBV4-1 to TRBJ1-1; D gene uncertain. The CDR3 consists of 15 residues. CDR1 is MGHRA and CDR2 is YSYEKL in the germline V gene. Trimming removed 0 bases from V and 1 base from J, with 9 bases in between. CDR3 DNA sequence: TGCGCCAGCAGCCAAGAGGTTGCAAGGAACACTGAAGCTTTCTTT. It codes for CASSQEVARNTEAFF.

The V call is TRBV28, the J call TRBJ2-5, with D hard to call. Germline CDR1 reads MDHEN; CDR2 reads SYDVKM. The CDR3 sequence is 14 residues long. Trimming removed 4 bases from V and 1 base from J, with 10 bases in between. The CDR3 DNA reads TGTGCCAGCAGTTCTCCCGGATCCCAAGAGACCCAGTACTTC. Amino acid sequence: CASSSPGSQETQYF.

This clonotype was seen only a few times. The chain combines TRBV5-4 with TRBJ1-1, with 7 bases fitting TRBD1. V was pared by 4 bases and J by 2 bases, with 8 bases of the junction left unmatched. The CDR3 consists of 15 residues. CDR1 is SGHNT, CDR2 YYREEE, per germline (reference sequence). The CDR3 here is CASSPRGGTNTEAFF. CDR3 sequence (DNA): TGTGCCAGCAGCCCCAGGGGGGGGACCAACACTGAAGCTTTCTTT.

In regard to this clonotype: At one of its ends the junction is not consistent with the germline gene, which may arise from a read error. The chain recombines TRBV6-2 or TRBV6-3 with TRBJ1-1; weak D call: TRBD1 (6 bases). The CDR3 extends over 15 amino acids. Germline loops: CDR1 MNHEY, CDR2 SVGEGT. This CDR3 reads CARSYGGAGNTEAFF. The CDR3, as DNA: TGTGCCAGAAGTTACGGGGGGGCTGGGAACACTGAAGCTTTCTTT.

The chain has TRBV4-2 and TRBJ1-2; D may be TRBD1 (5 bases). Trimming removed 0 bases at V and 4 bases at J, with 12 bases between. Germline V gives CDR1 LGHNA, CDR2 YNFKEQ. This CDR3 is 15 amino acids long. The CDR3: CASSQEIEGLYGYTF. Written as DNA, the CDR3 is TGTGCCAGCAGCCAAGAAATAGAGGGGCTCTATGGCTACACCTTC.

Worth noting for this clonotype: A read error may be the cause here, since a much bigger clone is one base away. In this CDR3 the conserved last residue, phenylalanine or tryptophan, is missing, so a read error is likely. This chain joins TRBV12-3 or TRBV12-4 and TRBJ2-7; D possibly corresponds to TRBD1 (6 bases). The CDR3 runs 13 residues. Between the trimmed V and J ends, which lost 0 bases and 3 bases, there was a span of 6 bases. The CDR3 DNA reads TGTGCCAGCAGTTTAGCGGGACACTACGAGCAGTACTTA. Residues: CASSLAGHYEQYL.

This clonotype has a handful of counts. The rearrangement uses TRBV12-3 or TRBV12-4 and TRBJ1-2, with TRBD1 as a possible D gene (6 bases). Trimming removed 5 bases from V and 1 base from J, with 14 bases in between. CDR3 length: 15 residues. The CDR3 loop is CASSTRDKSNYGYTF. DNA of the CDR3: TGTGCCAGCAGTACCCGGGACAAAAGTAACTATGGCTACACCTTC.

In its sample, this clonotype was seen a few times. The V gene is TRBV27, the J gene TRBJ2-3; D not certain. Germline V gene lookup returns CDR1 MNHEY and CDR2 SMNVEV (reference sequence). V lost 3 bases, J lost 5 bases, and 9 bases lay in between. CDR3 length: 13 residues. CDR3 loop: CASSFSPGDTQYF. The CDR3 DNA sequence: TGTGCCAGCAGTTTTTCCCCTGGAGATACGCAGTATTTT.

The chain joins TRBV27 to TRBJ2-2; 12 positions agree with TRBD2. The CDR3 covers 15 residues. Germline V gene data show CDR1 as MNHEY and CDR2 as SMNVEV (reference sequence). V was clipped by 5 bases and J by 5 bases; unmatched bases: 3. This chain's CDR3 is CASSPTSGSTGELFF. The CDR3 DNA reads TGTGCCAGCAGTCCGACTAGCGGGAGTACCGGGGAGCTGTTTTTT.

The genes are TRBV28 and TRBJ1-2; D call uncertain. Per the germline V gene, CDR1 is MDHEN and CDR2 is SYDVKM. V was cut by 5 bases and J by 7 bases, with 11 bases left in between. The CDR3 is made up of 12 amino acids. The CDR3, as DNA: TGTGCCAGCAGTCCCCAGATGGGTGGCTACACCTTC. As protein: CASSPQMGGYTF.

This clonotype showed up just a few times. V gene TRBV28 combines with J gene TRBJ2-3, with unresolved D. Germline CDR1 is MDHEN and CDR2 is SYDVKM. Trimming took 4 bases from V and 2 from J, leaving 10 bases between them. The CDR3 length is 14 residues. The CDR3 region is CASSSDTHTDTQYF. CDR3 bases: TGTGCCAGCAGTTCAGACACCCACACAGATACGCAGTATTTT.

There are many counts of this clonotype. In nucleotides, the CDR3 is TGTGCCAGCAGCTTAGAGACTCCTAGAAACAATGAGCAGTTCTTC. Translating gives CASSLETPRNNEQFF. This sequence joins TRBV7-8 and TRBJ2-1; D remains ambiguous. With 1 base removed from V and 5 bases from J, the gap between germline ends came to 12 bases. Germline V gene sequence: CDR1 SGHVS, CDR2 FQNEAQ. This CDR3 spans 15 amino acids.

This clonotype has ten or more counts. The V call is TRBV7-8, the J call TRBJ2-7, with 9 bases that match TRBD1. The CDR3 has 14 residues. The germline V gene has CDR1 SGHVS and CDR2 FQNEAQ. Unmatched junction bases numbered 6, after V lost 5 bases and J lost 4 bases. The chain's CDR3 is CASSEQGAVYEQYF. The CDR3 coding sequence is TGTGCCAGCAGCGAACAGGGGGCGGTGTACGAGCAGTACTTC.

The chain uses TRBV7-6 and TRBJ1-5, with D hard to call. The CDR3 is 12 amino acids. Germline V CDR1 and CDR2: SGHVS, FNYEAQ. Between the trimmed V and J ends, which lost 5 bases and 8 bases, there was a span of 10 bases. CDR3 bases: TGTGCCAGCAGCCCCGGGGATGAGCCCCAGCATTTT. Translation gives CASSPGDEPQHF.

The chain is built from TRBV29-1 and TRBJ2-6; weak D call: TRBD1 (6 bases). V was pared by 6 bases and J by 3 bases, with 15 bases between. This CDR3 has 15 amino acids. The germline V gene encodes CDR1 SQVTM and CDR2 ANQGSEA. As DNA, the CDR3 is TGCAGCGTCCGATCCGGGACACTTGGGGCCAACGTCCTGACTTTC. Protein sequence: CSVRSGTLGANVLTF.